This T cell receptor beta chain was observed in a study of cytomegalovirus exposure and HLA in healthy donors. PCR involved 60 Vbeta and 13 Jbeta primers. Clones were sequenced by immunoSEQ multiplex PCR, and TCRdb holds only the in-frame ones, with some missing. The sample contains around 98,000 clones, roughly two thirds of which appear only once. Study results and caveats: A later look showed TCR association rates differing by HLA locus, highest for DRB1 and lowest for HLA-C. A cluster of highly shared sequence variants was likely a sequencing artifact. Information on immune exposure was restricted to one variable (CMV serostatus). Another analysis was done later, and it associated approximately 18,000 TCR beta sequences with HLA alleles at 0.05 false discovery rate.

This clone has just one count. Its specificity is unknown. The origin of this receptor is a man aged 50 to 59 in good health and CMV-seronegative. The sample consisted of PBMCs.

The CDR3 coding sequence is TGTGCCAGCAGTGGTTCGGAGACCCAGTACTTC. This encodes CASSGSETQYF. The genes are TRBV2 and TRBJ2-5; D uncertain. V dropped 4 bases and J dropped 5 bases, with 5 bases sitting between them. This CDR3 spans 11 amino acids. Per germline, CDR1 SNHLY and CDR2 FYNNEI.